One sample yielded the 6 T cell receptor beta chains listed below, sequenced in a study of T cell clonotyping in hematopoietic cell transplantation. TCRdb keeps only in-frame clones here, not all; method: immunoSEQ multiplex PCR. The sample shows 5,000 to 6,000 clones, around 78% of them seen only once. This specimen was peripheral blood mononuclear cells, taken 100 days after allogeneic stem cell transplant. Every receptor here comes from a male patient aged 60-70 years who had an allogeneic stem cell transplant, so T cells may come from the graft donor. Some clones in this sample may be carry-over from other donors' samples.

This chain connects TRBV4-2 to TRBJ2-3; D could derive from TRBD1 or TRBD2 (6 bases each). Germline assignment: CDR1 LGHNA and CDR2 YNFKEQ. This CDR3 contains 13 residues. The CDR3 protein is CSAGRGITDTQYF. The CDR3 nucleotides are TGTTCAGCGGGCAGGGGAATAACAGATACGCAGTATTTT.

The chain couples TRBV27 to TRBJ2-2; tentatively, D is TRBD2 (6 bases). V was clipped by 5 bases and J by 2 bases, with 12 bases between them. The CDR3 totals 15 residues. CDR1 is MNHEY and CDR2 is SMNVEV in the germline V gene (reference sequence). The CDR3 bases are TGTGCCAGCAGTAGTAGCGGCCCAAACACCGGGGAGCTGTTTTTT. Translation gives CASSSSGPNTGELFF.

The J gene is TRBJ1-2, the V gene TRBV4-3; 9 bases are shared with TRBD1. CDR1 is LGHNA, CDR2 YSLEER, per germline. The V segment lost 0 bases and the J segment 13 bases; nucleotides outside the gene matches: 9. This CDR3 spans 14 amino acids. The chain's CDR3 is CASSQDLGQGSGTF. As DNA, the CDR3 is TGCGCCAGCAGCCAAGATTTAGGACAGGGGTCGGGCACCTTC.

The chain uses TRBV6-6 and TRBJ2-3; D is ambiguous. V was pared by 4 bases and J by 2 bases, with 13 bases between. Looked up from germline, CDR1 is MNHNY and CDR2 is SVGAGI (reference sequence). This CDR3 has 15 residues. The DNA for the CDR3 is TGTGCCAGCAGTTCCTTCGCCAGGACCACAGATACGCAGTATTTT. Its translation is CASSSFARTTDTQYF.

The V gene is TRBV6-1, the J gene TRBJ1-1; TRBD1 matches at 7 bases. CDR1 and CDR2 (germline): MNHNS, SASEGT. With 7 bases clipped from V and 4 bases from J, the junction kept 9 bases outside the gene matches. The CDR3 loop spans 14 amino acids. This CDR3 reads CASKGQAQGTEAFF. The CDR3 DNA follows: TGTGCCAGCAAAGGACAGGCCCAGGGCACTGAAGCTTTCTTT.

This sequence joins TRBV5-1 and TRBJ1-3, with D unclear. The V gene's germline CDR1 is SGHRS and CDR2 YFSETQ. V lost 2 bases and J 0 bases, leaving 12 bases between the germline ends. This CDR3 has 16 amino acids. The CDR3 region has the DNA TGCGCCAGCAGCTTATATCAGGATTCCTCTGGAAACACCATATATTTT. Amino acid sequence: CASSLYQDSSGNTIYF.